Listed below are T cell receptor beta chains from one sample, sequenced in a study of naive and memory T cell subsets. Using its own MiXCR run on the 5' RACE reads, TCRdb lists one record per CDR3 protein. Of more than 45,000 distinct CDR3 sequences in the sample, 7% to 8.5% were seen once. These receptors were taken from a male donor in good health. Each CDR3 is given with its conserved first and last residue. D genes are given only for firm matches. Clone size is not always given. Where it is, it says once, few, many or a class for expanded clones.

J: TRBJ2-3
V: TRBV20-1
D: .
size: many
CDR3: CSAREGVTSRFTDTQYF
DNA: TGCAGTGCTAGAGAAGGGGTCACTAGCAGATTCACAGATACGCAGTATTTT

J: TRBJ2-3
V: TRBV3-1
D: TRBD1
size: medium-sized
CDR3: CASSQSGQGRNTQYF
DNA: TGTGCCAGCAGCCAATCGGGACAGGGACGTAATACGCAGTATTTT

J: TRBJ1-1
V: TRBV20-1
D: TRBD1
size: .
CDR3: CSAAGGYGDTEAFF
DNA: TGCAGTGCTGCAGGGGGTTATGGAGACACTGAAGCTTTCTTT

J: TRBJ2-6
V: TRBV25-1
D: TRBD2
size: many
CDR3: CASSALAGGLEGANVLTF
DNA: TGTGCCAGCAGTGCACTAGCGGGAGGGTTGGAAGGGGCCAACGTCCTGACTTTC

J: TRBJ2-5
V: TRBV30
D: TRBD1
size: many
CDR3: CAWSQTGLGQETQYF
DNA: TGTGCCTGGAGTCAGACAGGGTTGGGGCAAGAGACCCAGTACTTC

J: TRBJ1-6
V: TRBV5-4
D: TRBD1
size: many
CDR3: CASSFGQGNSPLHF
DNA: TGTGCCAGCAGCTTCGGACAGGGCAATTCACCCCTCCACTTT

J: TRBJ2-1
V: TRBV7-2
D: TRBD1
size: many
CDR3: CASSFSGGLWDEQFF
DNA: TGTGCCAGCAGCTTTTCAGGGGGCCTGTGGGATGAGCAGTTCTTC

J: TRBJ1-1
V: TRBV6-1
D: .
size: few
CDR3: CASRESGVINTEAFF
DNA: TGTGCCAGCAGAGAATCAGGGGTGATAAACACTGAAGCTTTCTTT

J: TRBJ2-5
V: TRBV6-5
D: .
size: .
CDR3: CASSYSTATIQETQYF
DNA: TGTGCCAGCAGTTACTCGACAGCAACGATCCAAGAGACCCAGTACTTC

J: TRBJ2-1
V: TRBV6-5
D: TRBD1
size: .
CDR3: CASSLQYRGNNEQFF
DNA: TGTGCCAGCAGTCTCCAATACAGGGGGAACAATGAGCAGTTCTTC

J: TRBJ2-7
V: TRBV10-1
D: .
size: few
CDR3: CASSPGLYEQYF
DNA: TGCGCCAGCAGTCCGGGTCTCTACGAGCAGTACTTC

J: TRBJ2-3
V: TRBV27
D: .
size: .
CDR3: CASSLGQLDTQYF
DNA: TGTGCCAGCAGTTTAGGACAGTTGGATACGCAGTATTTT

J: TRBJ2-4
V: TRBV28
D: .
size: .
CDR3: CASRRTLAKNIQYF
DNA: TGTGCCAGCAGACGGACCCTAGCCAAAAACATTCAGTACTTC

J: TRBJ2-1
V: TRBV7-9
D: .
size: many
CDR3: CASSLLGGVGTNEQFF
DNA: TGTGCCAGCAGCTTATTGGGGGGAGTCGGTACAAATGAGCAGTTCTTC

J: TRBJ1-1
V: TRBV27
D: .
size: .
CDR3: CASRWAVGSTEAFF
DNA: TGTGCCAGCAGGTGGGCCGTGGGAAGCACTGAAGCTTTCTTT

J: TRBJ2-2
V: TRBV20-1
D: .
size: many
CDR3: CSVGRAPNTGELFF
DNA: TGCAGTGTTGGCAGGGCGCCGAACACCGGGGAGCTGTTTTTT

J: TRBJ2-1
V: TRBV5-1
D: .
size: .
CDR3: CASSLPIRNEQFF
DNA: TGCGCCAGCAGTCTTCCTATAAGGAATGAGCAGTTCTTC

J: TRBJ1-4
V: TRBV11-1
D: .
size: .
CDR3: CASSLRVEEKLFF
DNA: TGTGCCAGCAGCTTACGGGTGGAAGAAAAACTGTTTTTT

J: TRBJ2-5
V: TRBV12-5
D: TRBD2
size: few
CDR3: CASGFSQREGQETQYF
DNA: TGTGCTAGTGGTTTTTCTCAGCGGGAGGGCCAAGAGACCCAGTACTTC

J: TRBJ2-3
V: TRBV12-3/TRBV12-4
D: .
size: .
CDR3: CASSLRLGSTDTQYF
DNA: TGTGCCAGCAGTTTACGACTAGGGAGCACAGATACGCAGTATTTT

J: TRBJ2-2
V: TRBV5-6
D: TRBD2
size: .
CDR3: CASSPAGGPSYTGELFF
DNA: TGTGCCAGCAGCCCCGCGGGGGGCCCCTCATACACCGGGGAGCTGTTTTTT

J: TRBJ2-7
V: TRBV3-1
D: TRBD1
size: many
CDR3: CASSQATGSPYEQYF
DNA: TGTGCCAGCAGCCAAGCGACAGGGTCGCCCTACGAGCAGTACTTC

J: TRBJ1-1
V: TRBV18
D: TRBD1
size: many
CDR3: CASSPGQGRTEAFF
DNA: TGTGCCAGCTCACCAGGACAGGGGAGGACTGAAGCTTTCTTT

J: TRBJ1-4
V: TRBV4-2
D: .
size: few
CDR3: CASSQAQWVNTELFF
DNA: TGTGCCAGCAGCCAAGCCCAGTGGGTTAATACGGAACTGTTTTTT